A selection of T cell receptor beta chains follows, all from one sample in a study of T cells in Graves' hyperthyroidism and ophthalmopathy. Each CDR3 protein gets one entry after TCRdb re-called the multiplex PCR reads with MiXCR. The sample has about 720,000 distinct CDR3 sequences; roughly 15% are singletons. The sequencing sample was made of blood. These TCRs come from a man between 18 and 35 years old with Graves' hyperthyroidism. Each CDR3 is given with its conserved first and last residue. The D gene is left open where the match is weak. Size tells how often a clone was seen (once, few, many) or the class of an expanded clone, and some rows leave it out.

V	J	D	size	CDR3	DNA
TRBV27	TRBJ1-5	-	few	CASRPTGGHSNQPQHF	TGTGCCAGCAGGCCGACAGGAGGCCATAGCAATCAGCCCCAGCATTTT
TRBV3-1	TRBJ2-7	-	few	CASSQASGGHEQYF	TGTGCCAGCAGCCAAGCGTCAGGGGGGCACGAGCAGTACTTC
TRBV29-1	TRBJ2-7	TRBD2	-	CSGTGGEEEQYF	TGCAGCGGTACGGGAGGGGAGGAAGAGCAGTACTTC
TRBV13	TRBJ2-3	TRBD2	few	CASSSMGLAGLATTDTQYF	TGTGCCAGCAGCTCCATGGGACTAGCGGGTCTGGCCACCACAGATACGCAGTATTTT
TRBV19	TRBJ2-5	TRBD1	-	CASRTGDRVGTQYF	TGTGCCAGCCGAACTGGGGACAGGGTGGGGACCCAGTACTTC
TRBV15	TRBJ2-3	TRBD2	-	CATSTRLAGGSDTQYF	TGTGCCACCAGCACAAGACTAGCGGGAGGGTCAGATACGCAGTATTTT
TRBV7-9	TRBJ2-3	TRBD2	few	CASRRLAESTDTQYF	TGTGCCAGCAGGAGACTAGCGGAAAGCACAGATACGCAGTATTTT
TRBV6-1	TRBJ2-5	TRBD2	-	CASSPRLAGAGKTQYF	TGTGCCAGCAGTCCGAGACTAGCGGGAGCTGGGAAGACCCAGTACTTC
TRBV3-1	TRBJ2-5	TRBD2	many	CASSQDQLAGRGGETQYF	TGTGCCAGCAGCCAAGATCAACTAGCGGGAAGGGGCGGAGAGACCCAGTACTTC
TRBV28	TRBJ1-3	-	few	CASIASGNTIYF	TGTGCCAGCATAGCCTCTGGAAACACCATATATTTT
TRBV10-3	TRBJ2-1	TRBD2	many	CAISAGESDEQFF	TGTGCCATCAGCGCGGGGGAGTCCGATGAGCAGTTCTTC
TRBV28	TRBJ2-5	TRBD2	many	CASGDPGLASWETQYF	TGTGCCAGCGGGGACCCGGGACTAGCGTCTTGGGAGACCCAGTACTTC
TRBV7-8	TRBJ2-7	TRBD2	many	CASSPWVVAGRLSSYEQYF	TGTGCCAGCAGTCCCTGGGTGGTAGCGGGGCGCTTAAGCTCCTACGAGCAGTACTTC
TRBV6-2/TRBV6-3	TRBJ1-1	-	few	CASSYMPGFVNTEAFF	TGTGCCAGCAGTTATATGCCAGGTTTCGTGAACACTGAAGCTTTCTTT
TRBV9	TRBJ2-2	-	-	CASSADNGMGTGELFF	TGTGCCAGCAGCGCCGATAATGGGATGGGCACCGGGGAGCTGTTTTTT
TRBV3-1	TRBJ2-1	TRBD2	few	CASSQGRLAGNEQFF	TGTGCCAGCAGCCAAGGAAGACTAGCGGGCAATGAGCAGTTCTTC
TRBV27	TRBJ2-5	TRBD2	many	CASKVLAGQETQYF	TGTGCCAGCAAAGTTTTAGCGGGACAAGAGACCCAGTACTTC
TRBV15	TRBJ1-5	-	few	CATLGGGRHQHF	TGTGCCACCCTGGGCGGGGGGCGGCACCAGCATTTT
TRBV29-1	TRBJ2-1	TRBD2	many	CSVGEGYNEQFF	TGCAGCGTTGGGGAGGGGTACAATGAGCAGTTCTTC
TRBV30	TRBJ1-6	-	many	CAWSGTWGENSPLHF	TGTGCCTGGAGTGGGACGTGGGGGGAGAATTCACCCCTCCACTTT
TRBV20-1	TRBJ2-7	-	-	CSARSERYYEQYF	TGCAGTGCTAGATCAGAGCGCTACTACGAGCAGTACTTC
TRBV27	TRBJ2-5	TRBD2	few	CASSRDYRAETQYF	TGTGCCAGCAGCCGGGACTACCGAGCGGAGACCCAGTACTTC
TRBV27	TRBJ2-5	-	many	CASSLSLRGRVETQYF	TGTGCCAGCAGTTTATCATTGAGGGGTAGAGTGGAGACCCAGTACTTC
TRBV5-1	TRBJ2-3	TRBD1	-	CASSDGTGVTDTQYF	TGCGCCAGCAGCGATGGGACAGGGGTTACAGATACGCAGTATTTT